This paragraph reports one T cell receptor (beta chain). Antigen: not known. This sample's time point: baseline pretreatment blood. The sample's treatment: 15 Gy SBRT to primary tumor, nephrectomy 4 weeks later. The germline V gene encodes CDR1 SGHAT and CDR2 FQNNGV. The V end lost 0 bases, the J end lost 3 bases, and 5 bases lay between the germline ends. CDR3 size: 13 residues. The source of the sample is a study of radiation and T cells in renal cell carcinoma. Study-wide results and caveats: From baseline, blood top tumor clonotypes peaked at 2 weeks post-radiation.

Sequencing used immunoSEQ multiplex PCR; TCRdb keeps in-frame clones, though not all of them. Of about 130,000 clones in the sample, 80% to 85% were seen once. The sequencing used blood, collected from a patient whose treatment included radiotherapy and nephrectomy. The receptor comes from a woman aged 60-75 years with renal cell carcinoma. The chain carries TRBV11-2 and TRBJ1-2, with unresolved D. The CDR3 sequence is CASSLEGHYGYTF. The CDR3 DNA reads TGTGCCAGCAGCTTAGAAGGCCACTATGGCTACACCTTC.